This TCR beta chain was observed in a study of tumor and adjacent non-tumor tissue in lung cancer. Overall study results and limits: In normal lung, the top 100 clones were significantly more dominant than in tumor. Significantly higher TCR diversity was found in tumor than normal lung.

Comment on this clonotype: Its antigen is still unknown. One end of the junction is discordant with germline, which a read error may explain.

A modified ARM-PCR protocol with three rounds of nested PCR amplified TCRbeta. TCRdb redid the calling of the multiplex PCR reads with MiXCR, one entry per CDR3 protein. Among 200,000 to 250,000 distinct CDR3 sequences listed, approximately 74% were seen once. RNA was extracted from bulk tissue without any cell sorting. Germline CDR1 reads MNHEY; CDR2 reads SVGEGT. The CDR3 extends over 17 amino acids. The chain links TRBV6-2 or TRBV6-3 to TRBJ2-2; D is tentatively TRBD1 or TRBD2 (5 bases each). The origin of this receptor is a man in his 60s with non-small cell lung cancer. The sample comprised lung tumor tissue. The CDR3 region has the DNA TGTGCCAGCTTCGCGACATCTACATTTATGAACACCGGGGACCTGTTATTT. Its translation: CASFATSTFMNTGDLLF.